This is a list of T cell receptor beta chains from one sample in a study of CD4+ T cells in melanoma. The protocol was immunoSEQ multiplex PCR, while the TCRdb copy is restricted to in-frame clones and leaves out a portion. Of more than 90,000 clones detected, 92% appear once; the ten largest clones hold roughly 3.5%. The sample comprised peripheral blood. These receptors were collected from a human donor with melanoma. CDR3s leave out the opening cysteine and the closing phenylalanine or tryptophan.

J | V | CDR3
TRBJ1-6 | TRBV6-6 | ASSYSPGSPLH
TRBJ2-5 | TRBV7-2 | ASSSPTSGGGTQY
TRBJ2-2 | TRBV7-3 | ASSSTSAGELF
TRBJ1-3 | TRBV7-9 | ASSPQLNTIY
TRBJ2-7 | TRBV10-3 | AIREDSSSYEQY
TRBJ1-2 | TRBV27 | ASSFGGGYGYT
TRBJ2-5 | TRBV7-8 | ASSLARTRETQY
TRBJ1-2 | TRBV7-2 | ASSLPSRTTNYGYT
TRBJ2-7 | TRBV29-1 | SVVFQGLNYEQY
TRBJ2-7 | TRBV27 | ASSLARQVPSYEQY
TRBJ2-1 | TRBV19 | ASAIRGQGRAVRYNEQF
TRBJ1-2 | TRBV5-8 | ASSFRSSRRVT
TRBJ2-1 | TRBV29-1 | SVDGTSGGYNEQF
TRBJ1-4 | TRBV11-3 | ASSRTGANEKLF
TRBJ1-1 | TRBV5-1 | ASSLTGGNAEAF
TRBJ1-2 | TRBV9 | ASSSTRGDYGYT
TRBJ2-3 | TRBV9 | ASSPLGGLAGSTDTQY
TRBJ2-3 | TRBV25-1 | ASSKYSDTQY